The T cell receptor beta chain under discussion was sequenced for a study of blood T cell repertoires in COVID-19. Study overall: The samples span acute and convalescent COVID-19 from the United States, Italy and Spain.

In the original workflow: Researchers report that nucleated cell counts were estimated from reference gene primer amplification. The table came from immunoSEQ multiplex PCR; TCRdb's copy has only in-frame clones and leaves some out. Clonal size and the V and J genes are those of that table, whereas D and trimming came from the DNA. In the table there are under 95,000 clones, roughly four fifths of which are singletons. The sequence came from a woman aged 65 to 85 with acute or convalescent COVID-19. The sample was peripheral blood.

The CDR3 loop is CASSEPPSGIQETQYF. DNA for the CDR3: TGTGCCAGCAGCGAGCCCCCTTCGGGAATACAAGAGACCCAGTACTTC. The genes are TRBV9 and TRBJ2-5; D possibly corresponds to TRBD2 (5 bases). Germline lookup yields CDR1 SGDLS and CDR2 YYNGEE. CDR3 length equals 16 residues. V shed 3 bases and J shed 2 bases, with 17 bases lying between them. The variable domain in full, completed from reference TRBV9 and TRBJ2-5, reads DSGVTQTPKHLITATGQRVTLRCSPRSGDLSVYWYQQSLDQGLQFLIQYYNGEERAKGNILERFSAQQFPDLHSELNLSSLELGDSALYFCASSEPPSGIQETQYFGPGTRLLVL.